This TCR beta chain originates from a study of T cells after yellow fever vaccination. Overall study: Preparation used SMART-Seq v4 Ultra Low Input for the low-cell-number fractions.

5'RACE template switching generated TCR cDNA, adding a universal primer site and UMIs. TCRdb itself ran the 5' RACE reads through MiXCR, one entry per CDR3 protein. The sample has 500,000 to 650,000 distinct CDR3 sequences, approximately 13% seen once. As concerns this clonotype: Its specificity is unknown.

This CDR3 spans 16 amino acids. Looked up from germline, CDR1 is MNHEY and CDR2 is SMNVEV (reference sequence). V was pared by 3 bases and J by 5 bases, with 20 bases between. Study-wide results and limits: In post-booster samples, most primary-vaccination clones reappeared (just under 98% CD4, 70% to 90% CD8).

Sequences were derived from PBMCs, sampled on the day of the yellow fever booster vaccination. The TCR was taken from a man younger than 45 who received the YFV17D yellow fever vaccine. V usage is TRBV27 and J usage is TRBJ2-7; D remains ambiguous. The CDR3 region has the DNA TGTGCCAGCAGTTTTAGCCCGGCTCTCCTCCTCCACGAGCAGTACTTC. Encoded protein: CASSFSPALLLHEQYF.